The T cell receptor beta chain under discussion was sequenced for a study of blood T cell repertoires in COVID-19. Study details: The origin of the acute and convalescent COVID-19 samples was the United States, Italy and Spain. PBMCs, B-cell-depleted T cells, or T cells provided the cDNA or gDNA that made up the material.

Deletions cut 4 bases from V and 4 bases from J, with 10 bases between. CDR3 length equals 13 residues. Authors' processing steps: The assay estimated nucleated cells by amplifying reference gene primers. The assay was immunoSEQ multiplex PCR, and TCRdb's table has in-frame clones only and misses some. The DNA gave D and trimming, while V, J and clone size come from that table. This sample carries roughly 76,000 clones, 90% of them seen once, and the ten largest clones take 1.5%. The rearrangement joins TRBV12-3 or TRBV12-4 to TRBJ2-5; a weak D match, TRBD1 (6 bases). The clonotype originates from a man in his fifties or sixties with acute or convalescent COVID-19. The sequencing input was peripheral blood. The CDR3 region is CASSYTQGETQYF. CDR3 DNA: TGTGCCAGCAGTTATACACAGGGAGAGACCCAGTACTTC.